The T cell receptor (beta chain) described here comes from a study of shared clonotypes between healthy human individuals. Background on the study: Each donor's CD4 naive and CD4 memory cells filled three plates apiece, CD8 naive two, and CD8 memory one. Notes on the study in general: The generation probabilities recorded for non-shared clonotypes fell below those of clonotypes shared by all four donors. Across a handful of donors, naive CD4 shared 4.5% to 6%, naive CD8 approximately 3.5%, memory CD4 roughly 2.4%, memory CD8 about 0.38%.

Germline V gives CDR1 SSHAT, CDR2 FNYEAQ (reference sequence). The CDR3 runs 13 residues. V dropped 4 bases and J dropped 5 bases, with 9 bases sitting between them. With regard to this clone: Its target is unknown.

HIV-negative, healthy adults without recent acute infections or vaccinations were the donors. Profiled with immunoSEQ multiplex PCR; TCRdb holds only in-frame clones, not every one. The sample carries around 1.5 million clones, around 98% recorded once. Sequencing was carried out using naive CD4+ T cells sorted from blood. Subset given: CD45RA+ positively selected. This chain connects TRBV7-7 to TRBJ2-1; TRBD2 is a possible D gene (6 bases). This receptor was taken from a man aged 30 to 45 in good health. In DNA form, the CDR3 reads TGTGCCAGCAGCTCGGACTATAACAATGAGCAGTTCTTC. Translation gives CASSSDYNNEQFF.